These 30 T cell receptor beta chains share one sample of origin, sequenced in a study of neurological immune-mediated disorders (dated by TCRdb to about 2019). Library preparation was by 5' RACE. Sequencing took place on an Illumina HiSeq 2500. TCRdb trimmed the raw reads at Q25, called clones with MiXCR and kept productive beta chains. Each CDR3 protein appears once, grouped with its most common genes and DNA. Present in this sample are 75,000 to 85,000 distinct CDR3 sequences, roughly 15% of which were seen just once. Of the sample, less than 20% is held by the ten largest clones. Sequenced: PBMCs. Receptor source: a woman aged 40 to 55 in good health.

This clonotype was recorded a few times. This clone may be a read error of a much larger clone one base away. This chain uses TRBV5-1 with TRBJ2-4; 11 bases map to TRBD1. Germline V gene data show CDR1 as SGHRS and CDR2 as YFSETQ. The CDR3 has 16 residues. The CDR3 nucleotides are TGCGCCAGCAGCATAGGACAGGGGGCGCCCGGAAACATTCTGTACTTC. It translates to CASSIGQGAPGNILYF.

This clonotype was seen many times. The chain employs TRBV6-1 and TRBJ1-2; perhaps TRBD1 as D (6 bases). Germline loops: CDR1 MNHNS, CDR2 SASEGT. The ends were cut back, 6 bases at V and 6 bases at J, with 20 bases in the middle. The CDR3 has 15 residues. Here the CDR3 reads CASSLNRDPKHGYTF. As DNA, the CDR3 is TGTGCCAGCAGCCTGAACAGGGACCCCAAGCATGGCTACACCTTC.

The sample holds many counts of this clonotype. The CDR3 DNA reads TGTGCCAGCTCACCGGGACAGTACTACGAGCAGTACGTC. Its protein product is CASSPGQYYEQYV. The rearrangement joins TRBV18 to TRBJ2-7; 7 bases map to TRBD1. The CDR3 is 13 residues long. V lost 3 bases, J lost 3 bases, and 2 bases stayed unmatched. Germline lookup yields CDR1 KGHSH and CDR2 LQKENI.

V and J are TRBV10-3 and TRBJ1-4; TRBD1 might be the D (5 bases). The CDR3 contains 16 residues. Germline CDR1 and CDR2: ENHRY and SYGVKD. Trimming took off 0 bases at V and 7 bases at J, with 15 bases between the two ends. The CDR3, as DNA: TGTGCCATCAGTGAGTCAACGCGGGGGAATGGTGAAAAACTGTTTTTT. This translates into CAISESTRGNGEKLFF.

At least ten counts were recorded for this clonotype. The chain links TRBV20-1 to TRBJ2-7, with D possibly matching TRBD1 (6 bases). V was shortened by 4 bases and J by 5 bases, with 12 bases between the two germline ends. Per the germline V gene, CDR1 is DFQATT and CDR2 is SNEGSKA (reference sequence). The CDR3 is made up of 12 amino acids. The CDR3 DNA reads TGCAGTGCTACACAGGGTTCCCACGAGCAGTACGTC. It yields the protein CSATQGSHEQYV.

This clonotype was counted many times. The rearrangement joins TRBV7-2 to TRBJ2-5, with a weak D call TRBD2 (7 bases). Trimming shortened V by 5 bases and J by 5 bases, and 18 bases separated the two germline ends. CDR3 size: 15 residues. The germline CDR1 and CDR2 sequences are SGHTA and FQGNSA. The CDR3: CASSRAGAGGETQYF. The CDR3 coding sequence is TGTGCCAGCAGCCGTGCGGGGGCAGGCGGGGAGACCCAGTACTTC.

This clonotype was seen many times. This chain joins TRBV7-2 and TRBJ1-1; maybe TRBD1 (6 bases). Germline V lookup: CDR1 SGHTA, CDR2 FQGNSA. Trimming stripped 6 bases from V and 1 base from J, with 18 bases between. CDR3 length equals 16 residues. CDR3 nucleotide sequence: TGTGCCAGCAGGCGACAGGTTTTCTCTCCGAACACTGAAGCTTTCTTT. Translating it yields CASRRQVFSPNTEAFF.

Many counts were recorded for this clonotype. V is TRBV5-1 and J is TRBJ1-1, with 9 bases matching TRBD1. There are 15 residues in the CDR3. With V trimmed by 7 bases and J by 5 bases, 12 bases remained unmatched. From germline, CDR1 is SGHRS and CDR2 YFSETQ. DNA of the CDR3: TGCGCCAGCCTCCCAGGAGACAGGGGGTCAACTGAAGCTTTCTTT. Protein sequence: CASLPGDRGSTEAFF.

This clonotype came up many times. The rearrangement joins TRBV4-3 to TRBJ1-2; no definite D call. V was cut by 0 bases and J by 4 bases, with 12 bases left in between. This CDR3 spans 15 amino acids. Germline V CDR1 and CDR2: LGHNA, YSLEER. The CDR3 region has the DNA TGCGCCAGCAGCCAAGAGGTCTCAGGCTTCTATGGCTACACCTTC. Translating it yields CASSQEVSGFYGYTF.

In its sample, this clonotype was seen many times. The J gene is TRBJ2-5, the V gene TRBV7-2; perhaps TRBD1 as D (5 bases). Germline V gene data show CDR1 as SGHTA and CDR2 as FQGNSA. Trimming removed 5 bases at V and 5 bases at J, with 12 bases between. This CDR3 has 13 amino acids. CDR3 loop: CASSVRVLETQYF. The DNA for the CDR3 is TGTGCCAGCAGCGTCAGGGTTCTGGAGACCCAGTACTTC.

This clonotype came up many times. The chain joins TRBV21-1 to TRBJ1-1. TRBV21-1 is deemed a pseudogene. The length of the CDR3 is 11 residues. The CDR3 spells CASRNGMAGFF. The CDR3 region has the DNA TGTGCCAGCAGGAACGGGATGGCTGGGTTCTTT.

This clonotype was observed at least ten times. The chain uses TRBV7-2 and TRBJ2-7; 9 nucleotides align to TRBD1. The J segment lost 6 bases and the V segment lost 6 bases, leaving 9 bases of the junction unmatched. Germline loops: CDR1 SGHTA, CDR2 FQGNSA. The CDR3 loop spans 14 amino acids. This chain's CDR3 is CASRMWGTGSEQYF. CDR3 DNA sequence: TGTGCCAGCAGAATGTGGGGGACAGGGAGCGAGCAGTACTTC.

This chain uses TRBV5-1 with TRBJ2-3, with 8 bases that match TRBD2. The CDR3 has 16 amino acids. The V gene's germline CDR1 is SGHRS and CDR2 YFSETQ. The V gene end was trimmed by 4 bases and the J gene end by 8 bases; junction bases not matched to a gene: 15. CDR3 loop: CASSPEDGTRTVTQYF. CDR3 DNA: TGCGCCAGCAGCCCGGAAGATGGGACTAGAACGGTTACGCAGTATTTT.

This clonotype was found many times. The chain combines TRBV4-3 with TRBJ1-2; D is uncertain. In germline, CDR1 is LGHNA, CDR2 YSLEER. Trimming took 0 bases from V and 0 from J, leaving 8 bases between them. The CDR3 has 15 residues. DNA for the CDR3: TGCGCCAGCAGCCAAGAGGTCGGAGCTAACTATGGCTACACCTTC. Its translation is CASSQEVGANYGYTF.

The chain has TRBV7-2 and TRBJ1-6; D is undetermined. This CDR3 contains 12 residues. V was cut by 0 bases and J by 9 bases, with 3 bases left in between. In germline, CDR1 is SGHTA, CDR2 FQGNSA. CDR3: CASSLAASPLHF. The CDR3 DNA follows: TGTGCCAGCAGCTTAGCAGCTTCACCCCTCCACTTT. The variable domain in full, completed from reference TRBV7-2 and TRBJ1-6, reads GAGVSQSPSNKVTEKGKDVELRCDPISGHTALYWYRQSLGQGLEFLIYFQGNSAPDKSGLPSDRFSAERTGGSVSTLTIQRTQQEDSAVYLCASSLAASPLHFGNGTRLTVT.

This rearrangement joins TRBV5-5 to TRBJ1-2, with D possibly matching TRBD1 (5 bases). The CDR3 length is 15 residues. Per the germline V gene, CDR1 is SGHKS and CDR2 is YYEKEE (reference sequence). Trimming took 1 base from V and 6 from J, leaving 16 bases between them. The CDR3 sequence is CASSLIGGGSHGYTF. CDR3 DNA: TGTGCCAGCAGCTTGATTGGCGGGGGGAGTCATGGCTACACCTTC.

This clonotype was seen at least ten times. The V call is TRBV11-2, the J call TRBJ1-4, with a weak D call TRBD1 (5 bases). V lost 5 bases to trimming and J lost 8 bases, with 15 bases between them. The germline gives CDR1 SGHAT, CDR2 FQNNGV. The CDR3 length is 14 residues. CDR3 sequence reads: CASSPLGEREKLFF. The CDR3 DNA sequence: TGTGCCAGCAGCCCGCTAGGGGAACGGGAAAAACTGTTTTTT. The whole variable domain, remainder taken from reference TRBV11-2 and TRBJ1-4, is EAGVAQSPRYKIIEKRQSVAFWCNPISGHATLYWYQQILGQGPKLLIQFQNNGVVDDSQLPKDRFSAERLKGVDSTLKIQPAKLEDSAVYLCASSPLGEREKLFFGSGTQLSVL.

This clonotype was observed many times. Germline is not matched at one junction end, which may reflect a read error. V is TRBV7-2 and J is TRBJ2-5, with TRBD2 identical over 8 bases. Germline CDR1 is SGHTA and CDR2 is FQGNSA. The CDR3 has 14 amino acids. Here the CDR3 DNA reads TGTGCCAGCAGCATAGCGGGGACCCAAGAGACCCAGTACTTC. This codes for CASSIAGTQETQYF.

The sample holds many counts of this clonotype. The CDR3 sequence is CASSSGTSGETQYF. CDR3 DNA sequence: TGCGCCAGCAGCTCGGGGACTAGCGGTGAGACCCAGTACTTC. The chain is built from TRBV5-1 and TRBJ2-5, with 11 bases lining up with TRBD2. The ends lost 3 bases at V and 5 bases at J; junction bases unmatched: 3. The CDR3 is 14 residues long. Germline V lookup: CDR1 SGHRS, CDR2 YFSETQ. The entire variable domain, with the rest obtained from reference TRBV5-1 and TRBJ2-5, is as follows: KAGVTQTPRYLIKTRGQQVTLSCSPISGHRSVSWYQQTPGQGLQFLFEYFSETQRNKGNFPGRFSGRQFSNSRSEMNVSTLELGDSALYLCASSSGTSGETQYFGPGTRLLVL.

This clonotype has at least ten counts. This chain joins TRBV3-2 and TRBJ1-1; the table's D call, TRBD1, has no DNA check behind it. TRBV3-2 is termed a pseudogene. This CDR3 comprises 14 residues. CDR3 in DNA: TGTGCCAGCAAAAGGACAGGGGAGAACACTGAAGCTTTCTTT. As protein: CASKRTGENTEAFF.

This clonotype was observed many times. J is TRBJ2-2 and V is TRBV5-1; 7 bases are a match to TRBD2. Germline V lookup: CDR1 SGHRS, CDR2 YFSETQ. This CDR3 has 15 amino acids. V gave up 3 bases and J gave up 5 bases; unmatched junction bases: 7. The CDR3 nucleotides are TGCGCCAGCAGCTCCACTAGCGTAGAGACCGGGGAGCTGTTTTTT. As protein: CASSSTSVETGELFF. Complete variable domain (other parts from reference TRBV5-1 and TRBJ2-2): KAGVTQTPRYLIKTRGQQVTLSCSPISGHRSVSWYQQTPGQGLQFLFEYFSETQRNKGNFPGRFSGRQFSNSRSEMNVSTLELGDSALYLCASSSTSVETGELFFGEGSRLTVL.

This clonotype was observed at least ten times. The chain carries TRBV11-2 and TRBJ2-1; D may be TRBD2 (6 bases). V gave up 4 bases and J gave up 5 bases, with 21 bases separating them. Germline V gene lookup returns CDR1 SGHAT and CDR2 FQNNGV. The CDR3 loop spans 17 amino acids. CDR3 in DNA: TGTGCCAGCAGCTCCAGCATGGGGGGATCTTCCGACAATGAGCAGTTCTTC. It specifies CASSSSMGGSSDNEQFF.

This chain links TRBV7-2 with TRBJ1-2; unclear D gene. The CDR3 extends over 14 amino acids. V lost 5 bases to trimming and J lost 4 bases, with 14 bases between them. CDR1 SGHTA and CDR2 FQGNSA come from the germline V gene. The CDR3 nucleotides are TGTGCCAGCAGCCCCCAAGGACGGAGCTATGGCTACACCTTC. Protein sequence: CASSPQGRSYGYTF.

This clonotype was picked up many times. The V and J genes are TRBV6-5 and TRBJ2-5; 10 bases are a match to TRBD2. J lost 2 bases, V lost 2 bases, and 8 bases had no gene match. This CDR3 is 17 amino acids long. From germline, CDR1 is MNHEY and CDR2 SVGAGI. CDR3 amino acids: CASSYPPLAGAQETQYF. CDR3 nucleotides: TGTGCCAGCAGTTACCCCCCTCTAGCGGGGGCTCAAGAGACCCAGTACTTC.

The count of this clonotype is one. The rearrangement joins TRBV20-1 to TRBJ2-7, with 8 bases matching TRBD2. Germline V gene data show CDR1 as DFQATT and CDR2 as SNEGSKA (reference sequence). The V segment lost 3 bases and the J segment 1 base; nucleotides outside the gene matches: 5. The CDR3 runs 14 residues. CDR3 protein: CSASTSGKSYEQYF. The DNA of the CDR3 is TGCAGTGCTAGTACTAGCGGAAAGTCCTACGAGCAGTACTTC.

In this sample, this clonotype turned up many times. The chain links TRBV3-1 to TRBJ1-2; no reliable D call. The CDR3 is 12 amino acids. The V gene lost 0 bases and the J gene lost 8 bases, with 7 bases spanning the gap. The germline CDR1 and CDR2 sequences are LGHDT and YNNKEL (reference sequence). The CDR3 DNA is TGTGCCAGCAGCCAAGAAGGAGGCGGCTACACCTTC. Amino acids: CASSQEGGGYTF.

Written as DNA, the CDR3 is TGCAGTGCAACCGGGACCGCGGGTGGCTACACCTTC. This encodes CSATGTAGGYTF. The chain links TRBV20-1 to TRBJ1-2, with D possibly TRBD1 on 5 matching bases. The CDR3 has 12 amino acids. Germline V gives CDR1 DFQATT, CDR2 SNEGSKA (reference sequence). Trimming shortened V by 6 bases and J by 7 bases, and 15 bases separated the two germline ends.

The chain couples TRBV5-8 to TRBJ2-7, with 7 bases lining up with TRBD2. The junction had 10 bases not matched to a gene; V was cut back by 4 bases and J by 3 bases. Germline V CDR1 and CDR2: SGHTS, YDEGEE. The CDR3 loop spans 15 amino acids. The CDR3 is CASSHSGLEGYEQYF. DNA for the CDR3: TGTGCCAGCAGCCACTCCGGACTAGAGGGCTACGAGCAGTACTTC.

This clonotype was observed many times. The chain combines TRBV20-1 with TRBJ1-1; D possibly corresponds to TRBD1 (5 bases). Trimming took 5 bases from V and 1 from J, leaving 17 bases between them. CDR3 length: 15 residues. The germline V gene encodes CDR1 DFQATT and CDR2 SNEGSKA (reference sequence). The CDR3 DNA is TGCAGTGCTCCCCCCGACAGCTGGTGGAACACTGAAGCTTTCTTT. It encodes CSAPPDSWWNTEAFF.

This clonotype showed up many times. This chain links TRBV20-1 with TRBJ1-1; no clear D. The CDR3 contains 11 residues. CDR1 DFQATT and CDR2 SNEGSKA come from the germline V gene (reference sequence). Trimming left V 1 base short and J 3 bases short, with 3 bases between. Here the CDR3 reads CSARGDTEAFF. Written as DNA, the CDR3 is TGCAGTGCTAGAGGGGACACTGAAGCTTTCTTT.